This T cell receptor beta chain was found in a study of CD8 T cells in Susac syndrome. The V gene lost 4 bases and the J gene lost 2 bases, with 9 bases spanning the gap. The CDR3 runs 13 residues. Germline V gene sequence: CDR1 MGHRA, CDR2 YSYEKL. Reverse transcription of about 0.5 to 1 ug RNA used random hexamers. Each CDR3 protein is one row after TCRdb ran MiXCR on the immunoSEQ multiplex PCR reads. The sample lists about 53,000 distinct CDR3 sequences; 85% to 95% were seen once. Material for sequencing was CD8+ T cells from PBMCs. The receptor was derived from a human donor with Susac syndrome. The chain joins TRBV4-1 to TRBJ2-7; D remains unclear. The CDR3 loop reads CASSPTVTYEQYF. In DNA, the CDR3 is TGCGCCAGCAGCCCGACCGTTACCTACGAGCAGTACTTC.